The 31 T cell receptor beta chains given below trace back to one sample, sequenced in a study of T cells in Graves' hyperthyroidism and ophthalmopathy. Researchers took RNA transcripts and amplified the TCR beta CDR3 regions from them. The HTBI primer set served for first-round RT-PCR of the TCR CDR3. TCRdb recomputed calls from the multiplex PCR reads with MiXCR, one row per CDR3 protein. The sample lists about 410,000 distinct CDR3 sequences; roughly 14% were seen once. The sequenced material came from blood. These receptors were obtained from a woman aged 25 to 39 with Graves' ophthalmopathy.

The genes are TRBV6-2 or TRBV6-3 and TRBJ1-5, with unresolved D. Germline CDR1 and CDR2: MNHEY and SVGEGT. V was cut by 5 bases and J by 0 bases, with 20 bases left in between. The CDR3 runs to 18 residues. CDR3 protein: CASSTVGSNPYSNQPQHF. The CDR3 region has the DNA TGTGCCAGCAGTACGGTTGGAAGTAACCCCTATAGCAATCAGCCCCAGCATTTT.

DNA of the CDR3: TGTGCCAGCAGCGTAGTTGGAACGGGGGTTGGGGCGACTGGGGCCAACGTCCTGACTTTC. It codes for CASSVVGTGVGATGANVLTF. The chain couples TRBV9 to TRBJ2-6, with TRBD2 as a possible D gene (6 bases). The germline CDR1 and CDR2 sequences are SGDLS and YYNGEE. Trimming cost V 0 bases and J 2 bases, with 21 bases left between them. This CDR3 spans 20 amino acids.

The V gene is TRBV3-1, the J gene TRBJ2-7; 7 nucleotides line up with TRBD2. CDR3 length equals 16 residues. Germline trimming cut 4 bases from V and 0 bases from J; bases unmatched to any gene: 9. Germline lookup yields CDR1 LGHDT and CDR2 YNNKEL (reference sequence). Here the CDR3 reads CASSPRGGGSSYEQYF. The DNA of the CDR3 is TGTGCCAGCAGCCCCCGGGGTGGCGGGAGCTCCTACGAGCAGTACTTC.

At least ten counts were recorded for this clonotype. This chain links TRBV27 with TRBJ1-2, with D maybe TRBD1 (5 bases). The CDR3 has 11 residues. V was trimmed by 10 bases and J by 6 bases, leaving 12 bases between them. In germline, CDR1 is MNHEY, CDR2 SMNVEV (reference sequence). The CDR3 region has the DNA TGTGCCACCAGAGGGGTGGATGGCTACACCTTC. Amino acid sequence: CATRGVDGYTF.

In its sample, this clonotype was seen many times. J is TRBJ2-7 and V is TRBV12-3 or TRBV12-4; TRBD2 matches 8 bases. This CDR3 has 18 residues. The V and J ends lost 5 bases and 3 bases, in that order; junction bases with no gene match: 18. CDR3 region: CASSPTYGGGDKFYEQYF. CDR3 nucleotide sequence: TGTGCCAGCAGTCCTACTTACGGGGGGGGCGACAAGTTCTACGAGCAGTACTTC.

This clonotype was recorded at least ten times. CDR3 bases: TGTGCCAGCAACCTGAACCGAGGAAGTATGAACACTGAAGCTTTCTTT. This encodes CASNLNRGSMNTEAFF. The chain combines TRBV6-1 with TRBJ1-1; D unresolved. This CDR3 has 16 amino acids. V lost 7 bases and J 0 bases, leaving 18 bases between the germline ends. CDR1 MNHNS and CDR2 SASEGT come from the germline V gene.

This clonotype was observed at least ten times. The CDR3 sequence is CASISRKSTGMGNDEQFF. As DNA, the CDR3 is TGTGCCAGCATCAGTCGGAAATCAACAGGGATGGGAAACGATGAGCAGTTCTTC. J is TRBJ2-1 and V is TRBV7-9; D is possibly TRBD1 (6 bases). This CDR3 spans 18 amino acids. The germline V gene has CDR1 SEHNR and CDR2 FQNEAQ (reference sequence). V dropped 7 bases and J dropped 8 bases, with 30 bases sitting between them.

This clonotype showed up many times. In nucleotides, the CDR3 is TGCAGTGCTAGAGATGGACGGGGAAACGGGGGTACGCAGTATTTT. Its translation is CSARDGRGNGGTQYF. The gene calls are TRBV20-1 and TRBJ2-3; a possible D gene is TRBD2 (6 bases). The CDR3 runs to 15 residues. Germline V gives CDR1 DFQATT, CDR2 SNEGSKA (reference sequence). V was pared by 0 bases and J by 8 bases, with 18 bases between.

This clonotype was counted many times. This chain links TRBV11-2 with TRBJ2-1; D not resolved. Trimming took off 5 bases at V and 9 bases at J, with 11 bases between the two ends. The germline V gene encodes CDR1 SGHAT and CDR2 FQNNGV. The CDR3 runs 12 residues. In nucleotides, the CDR3 is TGTGCCAGCAGCCCCTCCACCGTTGAGCAGTTCTTC. Translation: CASSPSTVEQFF.

The chain employs TRBV11-3 and TRBJ2-7; unclear D gene. This CDR3 is built from 14 residues. Germline assignment: CDR1 SGHNT and CDR2 YENEEA. Trimming took 1 base from V and 4 from J, leaving 11 bases between them. In nucleotides, the CDR3 is TGTGCCAGCAGCTTAGTTATGGGAATTTACGAGCAGTACTTC. Protein sequence: CASSLVMGIYEQYF.

Ten or more counts support this clonotype. The rearrangement joins TRBV5-1 to TRBJ1-1, with 10 bases that match TRBD1. V shed 4 bases, J shed 6 bases, and the junction held 15 bases outside the gene matches. This CDR3 has 17 residues. The germline V gene has CDR1 SGHRS and CDR2 YFSETQ. DNA for the CDR3: TGCGCCAGCAGCGCGCGACAGGGGGCGGGCGTTGCAGCTGAAGCTTTCTTT. Its protein product is CASSARQGAGVAAEAFF.

The rearrangement uses TRBV3-1 and TRBJ2-3, with a possible D match to TRBD1 (6 bases). Trimming took off 4 bases at V and 0 bases at J, with 11 bases between the two ends. CDR1 and CDR2 from the germline V gene are LGHDT and YNNKEL (reference sequence). There are 15 residues in the CDR3. The CDR3 loop is CASSPGVSSTDTQYF. For the CDR3, the DNA is TGTGCCAGCAGCCCAGGGGTCTCTAGCACAGATACGCAGTATTTT.

This clonotype came up many times. The rearrangement links TRBV6-1 to TRBJ1-4, with a weak D call TRBD1 (6 bases). This CDR3 is 16 amino acids long. Trimming took 2 bases from V and 1 from J, leaving 11 bases between them. Per the germline V gene, CDR1 is MNHNS and CDR2 is SASEGT. DNA of the CDR3: TGTGCCAGCAGTGAAATGGGGGGCGAAACTAATGAAAAACTGTTTTTT. This encodes CASSEMGGETNEKLFF.

This clonotype was counted many times. The V gene is TRBV20-1, the J gene TRBJ1-2; 11 bases align to TRBD1. Losses at the gene ends were 5 bases for V and 2 bases for J; bases not matched to a gene: 13. The germline V gene has CDR1 DFQATT and CDR2 SNEGSKA (reference sequence). The CDR3 spans 17 residues. The CDR3 spells CSAPPLPGQGVNYGYTF. In nucleotides, the CDR3 is TGCAGTGCTCCACCCCTTCCGGGACAGGGGGTCAACTATGGCTACACCTTC.

This clonotype came up a few times. The J gene is TRBJ2-7, the V gene TRBV10-2; D is possibly TRBD2 (6 bases). Trimming removed 0 bases at V and 5 bases at J, with 14 bases between. CDR3 length: 15 amino acids. CDR1 and CDR2 (germline): WSHSY, SAAADI. In DNA, the CDR3 is TGCGCCAGCAGTGAGTCCGGCCCGGGGAGGCACGAGCAGTACTTC. This sequence encodes CASSESGPGRHEQYF.

This clonotype has ten or more counts. V gene TRBV11-2 combines with J gene TRBJ2-2, with 8 positions matching TRBD2. Germline V gene data show CDR1 as SGHAT and CDR2 as FQNNGV. This CDR3 comprises 16 residues. With 5 bases clipped from V and 4 bases from J, the junction kept 9 bases outside the gene matches. CDR3 protein: CASSVPGGPITGELFF. DNA of the CDR3: TGTGCCAGCAGCGTCCCGGGGGGGCCGATCACCGGGGAGCTGTTTTTT.

The table lists this clonotype with many counts. The chain couples TRBV10-3 to TRBJ2-1, with TRBD2 matching over 9 bases. In germline, CDR1 is ENHRY, CDR2 SYGVKD. The CDR3 length is 15 residues. V shed 3 bases, J shed 7 bases, and the junction held 7 bases outside the gene matches. CDR3 DNA: TGTGCCATCAGTGATCTAGCGGGGAGTCGAAATGAGCAGTTCTTC. Its protein is CAISDLAGSRNEQFF.

The chain joins TRBV28 to TRBJ1-1; D is perhaps TRBD1 (5 bases). Trimming left V 8 bases short and J 4 bases short, with 17 bases between. The CDR3 consists of 14 residues. The germline CDR1 and CDR2 sequences are MDHEN and SYDVKM. The CDR3 region has the DNA TGTGCCAGCGGAATTGGGGGGGTAGGCACTGAAGCTTTCTTT. Protein: CASGIGGVGTEAFF.

This clonotype was recorded many times. The chain joins TRBV20-1 to TRBJ2-4, with 9 bases matching TRBD1. This CDR3 has 16 residues. Germline CDR1 reads DFQATT; CDR2 reads SNEGSKA (reference sequence). The junction had 7 bases not matched to a gene; V was cut back by 3 bases and J by 1 base. The CDR3 spells CSASGTGFWAKNIQYF. The CDR3 DNA sequence: TGCAGTGCTAGCGGGACAGGGTTTTGGGCCAAAAACATTCAGTACTTC.

This clonotype was counted only a few times. The V gene is TRBV6-1, the J gene TRBJ1-3; unclear D gene. CDR1 and CDR2 from the germline V gene are MNHNS and SASEGT. The CDR3 length is 14 residues. The V gene lost 6 bases and the J gene lost 5 bases, with 14 bases spanning the gap. DNA for the CDR3: TGTGCCAGCAGCGCCGGAGACGCAAGAAACACCATATATTTT. Its translation is CASSAGDARNTIYF.

Turning to this clonotype: A much larger clonotype is one base distant, so this may be a read error. The V gene is TRBV3-1, the J gene TRBJ1-4; D gene unclear. This CDR3 region has 13 residues. V lost 11 bases to trimming and J lost 8 bases, with 18 bases between them. Germline assignment: CDR1 LGHDT and CDR2 YNNKEL (reference sequence). CDR3 bases: TGTGCCGGCTCCACAGTACCGAGCGAAAAACTGTTTTTT. As protein: CAGSTVPSEKLFF. The variable domain in full, with the rest retrieved from reference TRBV3-1 and TRBJ1-4, is DTAVSQTPKYLVTQMGNDKSIKCEQNLGHDTMYWYKQDSKKFLKIMFSYNNKELIINETVPNRFSPKSPDKAHLNLHINSLELGDSAVYFCAGSTVPSEKLFFGSGTQLSVL.

The chain recombines TRBV6-1 with TRBJ2-3; no clear D. The CDR3 length is 14 residues. Germline-derived CDR1 and CDR2 are MNHNS and SASEGT. The germline V and J ends were trimmed by 2 bases and 4 bases, with 10 bases remaining between them. The DNA of the CDR3 is TGTGCCAGCAGTGAAAAGCATGTGGCAGATACGCAGTATTTT. This encodes CASSEKHVADTQYF.

This clonotype was counted a few times. V is TRBV6-1 and J is TRBJ1-4, with D unclear. There are 12 residues in the CDR3. Germline lookup yields CDR1 MNHNS and CDR2 SASEGT. Deletions cut 2 bases from V and 7 bases from J, with 5 bases between. CDR3 in DNA: TGTGCCAGCAGTGAACAAGCTGAAAAACTGTTTTTT. Translation gives CASSEQAEKLFF.

This clonotype was recorded many times. This sequence joins TRBV24-1 and TRBJ2-1; D call uncertain. V dropped 7 bases and J dropped 4 bases, with 10 bases sitting between them. The CDR3 loop spans 13 amino acids. CDR1 is KGHDR and CDR2 is SFDVKD in the germline V gene. CDR3 in amino acids: CATSETIYNEQFF. CDR3 nucleotides: TGTGCCACCAGCGAGACCATATACAATGAGCAGTTCTTC.

This clonotype was seen repeatedly, ten times or more. The chain has TRBV2 and TRBJ1-1; TRBD1 aligns across 8 bases. The V and J ends lost 6 bases and 7 bases, in that order; junction bases with no gene match: 4. Germline V lookup: CDR1 SNHLY, CDR2 FYNNEI. This CDR3 region has 12 residues. CDR3: CASRAGTGEAFF. The DNA for the CDR3 is TGTGCCAGCAGAGCCGGGACAGGTGAAGCTTTCTTT.

This clonotype has a count of ten or more. The chain is built from TRBV11-2 and TRBJ2-5; no firm D call. The germline V gene has CDR1 SGHAT and CDR2 FQNNGV. Between the trimmed V and J ends, which lost 1 base and 0 bases, there was a span of 3 bases. The CDR3 loop spans 13 amino acids. In DNA, the CDR3 is TGTGCCAGCAGCTTAGGCTACCAAGAGACCCAGTACTTC. It yields the protein CASSLGYQETQYF.

At least ten counts were recorded for this clonotype. This chain uses TRBV12-5 with TRBJ2-3, with D possibly matching TRBD2 (5 bases). V was cut by 5 bases and J by 3 bases, with 12 bases left in between. The germline CDR1 and CDR2 sequences are LGHNT and FRNRAP. CDR3 length equals 14 residues. The CDR3 spells CASGTEDRTDTQYF. The CDR3 DNA reads as TGTGCTAGTGGTACGGAGGACCGAACAGATACGCAGTATTTT. Based on the CDR3 plus reference TRBV12-5 and TRBJ2-3, the full variable domain is DARVTQTPRHKVTEMGQEVTMRCQPILGHNTVFWYRQTMMQGLELLAYFRNRAPLDDSGMPKDRFSAEMPDATLATLKIQPSEPRDSAVYFCASGTEDRTDTQYFGPGTRLTVL.

This clonotype was seen at least ten times. The chain is built from TRBV6-1 and TRBJ2-3, with D possibly matching TRBD1 (5 bases). The CDR3 spans 14 residues. Per the germline V gene, CDR1 is MNHNS and CDR2 is SASEGT. Trimming left V 6 bases short and J 2 bases short, with 12 bases between. CDR3 loop: CASRTTANTDTQYF. CDR3 DNA: TGTGCCAGCAGAACGACAGCAAACACAGATACGCAGTATTTT.

This clonotype was picked up many times. V gene TRBV19 combines with J gene TRBJ2-7, with 10 nucleotides matching TRBD2. CDR1 is LNHDA and CDR2 is SQIVND in the germline V gene (reference sequence). This CDR3 region has 19 residues. J gave up 2 bases and V 6 bases, and 19 bases lay outside the gene matches. CDR3: CASRTTGNLAGAKTYEQYF. In nucleotides, the CDR3 is TGTGCCAGTAGAACGACAGGGAATCTAGCGGGGGCTAAAACCTACGAGCAGTACTTC.

This clonotype was seen many times. The chain links TRBV28 to TRBJ1-6; 7 nucleotides agree with TRBD1. Unmatched junction bases numbered 6, after V lost 3 bases and J lost 10 bases. CDR3 length: 14 amino acids. Germline assignment: CDR1 MDHEN and CDR2 SYDVKM. The CDR3 DNA reads as TGTGCCAGCAGTTTGGGGACAGCAATATCACCCCTCCACTTT. Encoded protein: CASSLGTAISPLHF.

This clonotype was counted ten times or more. V usage is TRBV6-1 and J usage is TRBJ1-5; 7 bases match TRBD1. Trimming took 1 base from V and 3 from J; bases not matched to a gene: 12. The CDR3 runs 18 residues. Per germline, CDR1 MNHNS and CDR2 SASEGT. The CDR3 region has the DNA TGTGCCAGCAGTGAAGGCGGGACAGCTTTCCGGCTCAATCAGCCCCAGCATTTT. This codes for CASSEGGTAFRLNQPQHF.